The subject of this entry is one T cell receptor (beta chain). How the authors handled the data: Estimates of nucleated cell counts were drawn from the amplification of reference gene primers. Clones were read by immunoSEQ multiplex PCR, and TCRdb kept only the in-frame ones, dropping some. V, J and clone size are taken as reported in that table, and D and trimming were inferred from the DNA itself. The table includes about 110,000 clones, roughly 75% detected once. CDR1 and CDR2 from the germline V gene are SGHRS and YFSETQ. The CDR3 sequence is 15 residues long. Trimming stripped 2 bases from V and 4 bases from J, with 15 bases between. These data come from a study of blood T cell repertoires in COVID-19. For the study at large: Samples came from the United States, Italy and Spain, spanning acute and convalescent COVID-19. Sources were T cells, B-cell-depleted T cells, or PBMCs; the material itself was cDNA or gDNA.

This clonotype originated in a human donor in a cohort sampled during active or convalescent COVID-19. Material for sequencing was peripheral blood. This chain connects TRBV5-1 to TRBJ1-2, with unresolved D. The chain's CDR3 is CASSFDLSGPYGYTF. The CDR3 DNA reads as TGCGCCAGCAGCTTCGATCTTAGTGGGCCCTATGGCTACACCTTC.